This T cell receptor (beta chain) comes out of a study of T cell responses to AZD1222 COVID-19 vaccine. At the level of the study: Second-dose groups at about 4 or about 12 weeks were pooled.

Germline CDR1 reads SEHNR; CDR2 reads FQNEAQ (reference sequence). Trimming took 4 bases from V and 1 from J, leaving 7 bases between them. This CDR3 spans 13 amino acids. Clones were read by immunoSEQ multiplex PCR, and TCRdb kept only the in-frame ones, dropping some. The sample has about 100,000 clones, approximately 90% seen once. Sequenced material: peripheral blood, taken on day 0 of AZD1222 vaccination. This clonotype was sampled from an adult in good health. This chain links TRBV7-9 with TRBJ2-5; no reliable D call. CDR3 region: CASSSPPQETQYF. In nucleotides, the CDR3 is TGTGCCAGCAGCTCCCCCCCCCAAGAGACCCAGTACTTC.